This TCR beta chain was identified during a study of blood T cell repertoires in COVID-19. Overall study context: Both acute and convalescent COVID-19 samples were obtained from the United States, Italy and Spain.

The germline V and J ends were trimmed by 6 bases and 0 bases, with 7 bases remaining between them. This CDR3 comprises 13 residues. Germline CDR1 is MNHEY and CDR2 is SVGAGI. Under the authors' procedure: Quantification of nucleated cells was approximated via reference gene primer amplification. Sequencing used immunoSEQ multiplex PCR; TCRdb keeps in-frame clones, though not all of them. D and trimming were read from the DNA, whereas the V and J calls and clone size are those reported in that table. This table has 150,000 to 200,000 clones, about 90% appearing once. Participants were aged about 18 to 100 years, lived in 20 to 25 US areas, and enrolled virtually. Membership in each cohort depended on participant-reported clinical history.

The origin of this receptor is a young woman who had recovered from COVID-19. The chain links TRBV6-5 to TRBJ2-3; D is ambiguous. The sequencing input was PBMCs or T cells enriched from blood (not recorded which). The DNA for the CDR3 is TGTGCCAGCAGCCCCCTCAGCACAGATACGCAGTATTTT. Residues: CASSPLSTDTQYF.